Listed below are T cell receptor beta chains from one sample, sequenced in a study of CD8 T cells in ankylosing spondylitis. One entry per CDR3 protein, called by TCRdb with MiXCR from the 5' RACE reads. The sample contains about 250,000 distinct CDR3 sequences, under 20% of which appear only once. Sample: blood, either unsorted or a sorted T cell fraction (not recorded which). The origin of the receptors is a male donor with ankylosing spondylitis or in good health (not recorded which). The CDR3 runs from the conserved cysteine through the conserved F or W. The D gene is left open where the match is weak. Clone size is shown for a subset of rows, as once, few, many or a class of expanded clone.

D gene	clone size	J gene	V gene	CDR3 protein	CDR3 DNA
.	.	TRBJ2-6	TRBV6-2/TRBV6-3	CASSYLSASPGANVLTF	TGTGCCAGCAGTTACCTGAGCGCTTCCCCTGGGGCCAACGTCCTGACTTTC
.	.	TRBJ2-7	TRBV11-2	CASSPRWGGDPYEQYF	TGTGCCAGCAGCCCCCGGTGGGGTGGGGACCCCTACGAGCAGTACTTC
.	many	TRBJ2-7	TRBV7-9	CASTWAGATYEQYF	TGTGCCAGCACTTGGGCAGGGGCTACCTACGAGCAGTACTTC
.	.	TRBJ2-1	TRBV14	CASSRTAYNEQFF	TGTGCCAGCAGCCGGACAGCTTACAATGAGCAGTTCTTC
.	few	TRBJ1-3	TRBV9	CASSGLTELIYF	TGTGCCAGCAGCGGATTGACGGAGCTCATATATTTT
.	few	TRBJ2-2	TRBV10-3	CAISVPSFLGTGELFF	TGTGCCATCAGTGTCCCGAGTTTTCTCGGGACCGGGGAGCTGTTTTTT
TRBD1	few	TRBJ2-5	TRBV24-1	CATRGTGDETQYF	TGTGCCACCAGAGGGACAGGGGACGAGACCCAGTACTTC
TRBD2	few	TRBJ2-7	TRBV9	CASSVAASGSYEQYF	TGTGCCAGCAGCGTAGCGGCTAGCGGGAGCTACGAGCAGTACTTC
.	.	TRBJ2-2	TRBV6-5	CASSYSRETHTGELFF	TGTGCCAGCAGTTACTCTCGGGAGACTCACACCGGGGAGCTGTTTTTT
TRBD1	many	TRBJ2-7	TRBV9	CASSPRQGYEQYF	TGTGCCAGCAGCCCCCGACAGGGGTACGAGCAGTACTTC
TRBD2	.	TRBJ2-3	TRBV5-1	CASRPVAGTDTQYF	TGCGCCAGCAGACCCGTAGCGGGGACAGATACGCAGTATTTT
.	.	TRBJ2-2	TRBV15	CATSRDYWEDTSNTGELFF	TGTGCCACCAGCAGAGACTATTGGGAGGACACTTCGAACACCGGGGAGCTGTTTTTT
.	few	TRBJ2-1	TRBV5-1	CASNPRVGEYNEQFF	TGCGCCAGCAACCCTCGAGTGGGGGAATACAATGAGCAGTTCTTC
.	.	TRBJ2-3	TRBV27	CASSSGTDTQYF	TGTGCCAGCAGTTCAGGGACAGATACGCAGTATTTT
.	.	TRBJ2-5	TRBV12-3/TRBV12-4	CASSFVAAEETQYF	TGTGCCAGCAGTTTCGTGGCGGCAGAAGAGACCCAGTACTTC
.	few	TRBJ2-1	TRBV27	CASSLPGNPYNEQFF	TGTGCCAGCAGTTTACCGGGGAACCCCTACAATGAGCAGTTCTTC
.	few	TRBJ2-1	TRBV12-3/TRBV12-4	CASSFVGEAEQFF	TGTGCCAGCAGTTTCGTCGGAGAGGCTGAGCAGTTCTTC
TRBD2	many	TRBJ2-7	TRBV27	CASSPSSGRSYEQYF	TGTGCCAGCAGTCCTTCTAGCGGGAGGTCCTACGAGCAGTACTTC
TRBD2	few	TRBJ2-1	TRBV20-1	CSAMGGLAGNEQFF	TGCAGTGCTATGGGGGGACTAGCGGGCAATGAGCAGTTCTTC
TRBD2	.	TRBJ2-1	TRBV12-3/TRBV12-4	CASFPGLAGGDEQFF	TGTGCCAGCTTCCCGGGACTAGCGGGAGGGGATGAGCAGTTCTTC
.	many	TRBJ2-6	TRBV10-2	CASSATEPGANVLTF	TGCGCCAGCAGTGCAACAGAACCGGGGGCCAACGTCCTGACTTTC
TRBD1	.	TRBJ2-1	TRBV6-2/TRBV6-3	CASSYSTVRTGEGNEQFF	TGTGCCAGCAGTTACTCTACTGTCCGGACAGGGGAAGGCAATGAGCAGTTCTTC
.	.	TRBJ2-1	TRBV6-2/TRBV6-3	CASSYSSPNNEQFF	TGTGCCAGCAGTTACTCGTCCCCTAACAATGAGCAGTTCTTC
TRBD1	few	TRBJ2-3	TRBV7-9	CASSPPRGPDTQYF	TGTGCCAGCAGCCCCCCGAGGGGGCCAGATACGCAGTATTTT
TRBD2	.	TRBJ2-5	TRBV7-9	CASSLDPSGIQETQYF	TGTGCCAGCAGCTTAGATCCTAGCGGGATTCAAGAGACCCAGTACTTC
.	few	TRBJ1-3	TRBV4-1	CASSQDPRGTGNTIYF	TGCGCCAGCAGCCAAGATCCGAGGGGAACTGGAAACACCATATATTTT